This T cell receptor (beta chain) was observed in a study of T-cell reconstitution after alpha-beta-depleted transplantation in children. Trimming took off 0 bases at V and 9 bases at J, with 9 bases between the two ends. This CDR3 is built from 13 residues. Germline V gives CDR1 LGHNA, CDR2 YSLEER. This sample's TCRbeta library carried unique molecular identifier barcodes. Each CDR3 protein gets one entry after TCRdb re-called the PCR reads with MiXCR. The sample includes some 590,000 distinct CDR3 sequences, roughly a tenth of them seen just once. The source material was PBMCs from the stem cell graft donor, sampled from the stem cell graft. The TCR sequence derives from a human donor who donated a stem cell graft to a child with acute myeloid leukemia. The rearrangement joins TRBV4-3 to TRBJ2-1; the D gene is possibly TRBD2 (5 bases). The CDR3 loop is CASSQDREFEQFF. The CDR3, as DNA: TGCGCCAGCAGCCAAGATCGGGAATTTGAGCAGTTCTTC.